The 18 T cell receptor beta chains presented below share a single source sample, sequenced in a study of PD-L1 blockade in urothelial cancer. Repertoires were generated with immunoSEQ multiplex PCR, while TCRdb's copy carries only in-frame clones and drops some. The sample has 60,000 to 70,000 clones; around 86% are singletons. The sample's time point: pretreatment peripheral blood. Source: PBMCs, taken around atezolizumab (anti-PD-L1) treatment. The receptors were gathered from a man aged 65 to 85 with urothelial cancer.

The J gene is TRBJ2-1, the V gene TRBV21-1; the table gives TRBD2 as D, unverified against the DNA. TRBV21-1 is marked as a pseudogene. The CDR3 covers 16 residues. This CDR3 reads CASSKVRLASPNEQFF. Here the CDR3 DNA reads TGTGCCAGCAGCAAGGTCCGACTAGCCAGTCCCAATGAGCAGTTCTTC.

This clone was counted a few times. Different DNA sequences within this sample yield the same CDR3. The V gene is TRBV11-2, the J gene TRBJ2-5, with no clear D. V lost 5 bases to trimming and J lost 5 bases, with 9 bases between them. Germline V gene sequence: CDR1 SGHAT, CDR2 FQNNGV. The CDR3 length is 12 residues. The CDR3 loop reads CASSPVPETQYF. CDR3 DNA: TGTGCCAGCAGCCCGGTACCGGAGACCCAGTACTTC.

The chain employs TRBV5-1 and TRBJ1-1; the D is unclear. Per germline, CDR1 SGHRS and CDR2 YFSETQ. The CDR3 length is 14 residues. Trimming left V 0 bases short and J 0 bases short, with 6 bases between. The CDR3 DNA follows: TGCGCCAGCAGCTTGGCCCAAATGAACACTGAAGCTTTCTTT. It specifies CASSLAQMNTEAFF.

The sample holds one count of this clone. This chain uses TRBV19 with TRBJ2-1; possibly TRBD2 for D (6 bases). From germline, CDR1 is LNHDA and CDR2 SQIVND (reference sequence). V dropped 1 base and J dropped 4 bases, with 11 bases sitting between them. The CDR3 runs 15 residues. The CDR3, as DNA: TGTGCCAGTAGTATAGGGGCTAGCGAGTACAATGAGCAGTTCTTC. Protein: CASSIGASEYNEQFF.

The chain has TRBV5-1 and TRBJ2-1; 9 positions agree with TRBD1. CDR1 SGHRS and CDR2 YFSETQ come from the germline V gene. V gave up 6 bases and J gave up 8 bases; unmatched junction bases: 9. This CDR3 has 14 amino acids. The CDR3 DNA reads TGCGCCAGCACTCTCAGGACAGGGGATGATGAGCAGTTCTTC. It specifies CASTLRTGDDEQFF.

The chain links TRBV15 to TRBJ2-5; 7 bases map to TRBD1. The CDR3 is 17 residues long. The V gene's germline CDR1 is LNHNV and CDR2 YYDKDF (reference sequence). V lost 0 bases and J lost 2; bases outside the gene matches: 9. The CDR3 reads CATSRDFGGRGQETQYF. The CDR3 DNA is TGTGCCACCAGCAGAGATTTTGGGGGCAGGGGGCAAGAGACCCAGTACTTC.

The rearrangement links TRBV7-2 to TRBJ1-2, with D tentatively TRBD1 (6 bases). Trimming removed 1 base from V and 8 bases from J, with 14 bases in between. This CDR3 region has 14 residues. Germline lookup yields CDR1 SGHTA and CDR2 FQGNSA. Here the CDR3 DNA reads TGTGCCAGCAGCTTAGATGCGGGGGCGAGGGGCTACACCTTC. As protein: CASSLDAGARGYTF.

The chain recombines TRBV5-4 with TRBJ1-2; possible D gene TRBD1, 6 bases. The V and J ends lost 4 bases and 4 bases respectively, with 20 bases between them. CDR1 SGHNT and CDR2 YYREEE come from the germline V gene (reference sequence). CDR3 length equals 16 residues. The CDR3 sequence: CASSPRPGQTLYGYTF. DNA of the CDR3: TGTGCCAGCAGCCCGCGACCGGGACAAACACTCTATGGCTACACCTTC.

The chain links TRBV7-2 to TRBJ2-3, with 9 bases lining up with TRBD2. V shed 1 base and J 3 bases; nucleotides not matched to a gene: 2. Germline lookup yields CDR1 SGHTA and CDR2 FQGNSA. CDR3 length: 15 residues. DNA of the CDR3: TGTGCCAGCAGCTTAGGCGGGAGGGATACAGATACGCAGTATTTT. It yields the protein CASSLGGRDTDTQYF.

The chain recombines TRBV4-1 with TRBJ2-2; 7 bases map to TRBD1. The V and J ends lost 5 bases and 8 bases, in that order; junction bases with no gene match: 5. Per germline, CDR1 MGHRA and CDR2 YSYEKL. CDR3 length: 13 amino acids. CDR3 bases: TGCGCCAGCAGCTGGACAGGTTCGGGGGAGCTGTTTTTT. This translates into CASSWTGSGELFF.

This sequence joins TRBV7-2 and TRBJ1-1; 9 nucleotides agree with TRBD1. CDR3 length equals 14 residues. V shed 3 bases, J shed 6 bases, and the junction held 5 bases outside the gene matches. The germline V gene has CDR1 SGHTA and CDR2 FQGNSA. CDR3 DNA sequence: TGTGCCAGCAGCTTGGACAGGGGAGGGCCTGAAGCTTTCTTT. Residues: CASSLDRGGPEAFF.

This clone has a handful of counts. The gene calls are TRBV5-1 and TRBJ2-4, with D unclear. This CDR3 has 13 residues. The V end lost 3 bases, the J end lost 8 bases, and 12 bases lay between the germline ends. Germline V gene data show CDR1 as SGHRS and CDR2 as YFSETQ. CDR3 amino acids: CASSYDTADIQYF. DNA of the CDR3: TGCGCCAGCAGCTATGACACGGCAGACATTCAGTACTTC.

This sequence joins TRBV29-1 and TRBJ2-3; 8 positions match TRBD2. CDR3 length: 12 amino acids. Germline V gene data show CDR1 as SQVTM and CDR2 as ANQGSEA. With 4 bases clipped from V and 5 bases from J, the junction kept 2 bases outside the gene matches. The DNA of the CDR3 is TGCAGCGTTGTTCGGGAGGGAGATACGCAGTATTTT. Its protein product is CSVVREGDTQYF.

The chain joins TRBV29-1 to TRBJ2-5; 10 bases agree with TRBD2. V was pared by 6 bases and J by 1 base, with 2 bases of the junction left unmatched. The length of the CDR3 is 13 residues. CDR1 and CDR2 from the germline V gene are SQVTM and ANQGSEA. The CDR3 region is CSVGTSAQETQYF. The CDR3 DNA reads as TGCAGCGTGGGGACTAGCGCCCAAGAGACCCAGTACTTC.

This chain links TRBV15 with TRBJ2-7; the D gene is possibly TRBD1 (5 bases). CDR1 and CDR2 from the germline V gene are LNHNV and YYDKDF (reference sequence). This CDR3 has 15 amino acids. V dropped 0 bases and J dropped 0 bases, with 9 bases sitting between them. CDR3 sequence: CATSRDIQGSYEQYF. In nucleotides, the CDR3 is TGTGCCACCAGCAGAGATATTCAGGGCTCCTACGAGCAGTACTTC. Using reference TRBV15 and TRBJ2-7 for the parts outside the CDR3, the full variable domain is DAMVIQNPRYQVTQFGKPVTLSCSQTLNHNVMYWYQQKSSQAPKLLFHYYDKDFNNEADTPDNFQSRRPNTSFCFLDIRSPGLGDTAMYLCATSRDIQGSYEQYFGPGTRLTVT.

V usage is TRBV9 and J usage is TRBJ2-1; the D gene is possibly TRBD1 (5 bases). V was pared by 1 base and J by 4 bases, with 12 bases between. The CDR3 is 15 amino acids. The germline CDR1 and CDR2 sequences are SGDLS and YYNGEE. Written as DNA, the CDR3 is TGTGCCAGCAGCGTACAGGGATTCTCATACAATGAGCAGTTCTTC. It specifies CASSVQGFSYNEQFF. Combining the CDR3 with reference TRBV9 and TRBJ2-1 gives the whole variable domain DSGVTQTPKHLITATGQRVTLRCSPRSGDLSVYWYQQSLDQGLQFLIQYYNGEERAKGNILERFSAQQFPDLHSELNLSSLELGDSALYFCASSVQGFSYNEQFFGPGTRLTVL.

The chain is built from TRBV19 and TRBJ1-1; TRBD1 might be the D (5 bases). Trimming took off 3 bases at V and 1 base at J, with 18 bases between the two ends. CDR3 size: 17 residues. The germline V gene encodes CDR1 LNHDA and CDR2 SQIVND (reference sequence). Written as DNA, the CDR3 is TGTGCCAGTAGTATTTCACGGGTGGAGGGGCCGAACACTGAAGCTTTCTTT. This encodes CASSISRVEGPNTEAFF.

The rearrangement uses TRBV2 and TRBJ2-4; maybe TRBD1 (5 bases). The CDR3 is 11 amino acids. Between the trimmed V and J ends, which lost 4 bases and 8 bases, there was a span of 6 bases. Germline V CDR1 and CDR2: SNHLY, FYNNEI. DNA of the CDR3: TGTGCCAGCAGTGTACAGGACATTCAGTACTTC. It yields the protein CASSVQDIQYF.